This T cell receptor (beta chain) stems from a study of a mutant IDH1 vaccine in newly diagnosed glioma. Whole-study findings and limits: Pseudoprogression apparently tracked independently of changes in top peripheral T cell clonotypes.

The germline V gene encodes CDR1 LNHDA and CDR2 SQIVND (reference sequence). The CDR3 spans 14 residues. V lost 3 bases to trimming and J lost 5 bases, with 14 bases between them. This clone is a singleton in its sample. Its target is not known. Stated time point: week 23, last vaccination. Vaccinated patients received 300 ug of mutant IDH1 20-mer peptide per dose, with topical imiquimod. This table comes from immunoSEQ multiplex PCR, and its TCRdb copy is limited to in-frame clones, with some not included. The repertoire holds approximately 41,000 clones, about 79% seen once, with around 6.5% in the top ten.

The chain uses TRBV19 and TRBJ2-7, with D tentatively TRBD1 or TRBD2 (5 bases each). This receptor was taken from a woman aged 40 to 50 with glioma. Some clones in this sample may be carry-over from other donors' samples. Here the sequenced sample was PBMCs, taken from a glioma patient whose treatment included an IDH1 peptide vaccine. The CDR3 loop reads CASSMGLGANEQYF. CDR3 DNA sequence: TGTGCCAGTAGTATGGGCCTCGGGGCCAACGAGCAGTACTTC.